The 3 T cell receptor beta chains in this list originate from one sample, sequenced in a study of blood T cell repertoires in COVID-19. Sequencing was performed with immunoSEQ multiplex PCR; in TCRdb, only in-frame clones are kept and a portion is missing. Of approximately 100,000 clones detected, roughly 87% appear once; the ten largest clones hold 6.2%. The sample comprised peripheral blood. Every receptor here comes from a human donor in a cohort sampled during active COVID-19.

The V call is TRBV5-1, the J call TRBJ2-3; D gene ambiguous. The germline gives CDR1 SGHRS, CDR2 YFSETQ. Trimming stripped 0 bases from V and 0 bases from J, with 8 bases between. This CDR3 region has 15 residues. The CDR3 here is CASSLAVTSTDTQYF. Written as DNA, the CDR3 is TGCGCCAGCAGCTTGGCGGTAACTAGCACAGATACGCAGTATTTT.

The chain is built from TRBV9 and TRBJ2-5; D call uncertain. The CDR3 totals 13 residues. Looked up from germline, CDR1 is SGDLS and CDR2 is YYNGEE. V lost 0 bases, J lost 4 bases, and 7 bases lay in between. This CDR3 is CASSVVPRETQYF. The DNA of the CDR3 is TGTGCCAGCAGCGTAGTACCCAGAGAGACCCAGTACTTC.

The chain links TRBV4-1 to TRBJ2-3; the D gene is possibly TRBD1 (6 bases). The CDR3 length is 17 residues. In germline, CDR1 is MGHRA, CDR2 YSYEKL. Deletions cut 2 bases from V and 6 bases from J, with 21 bases between. The CDR3 coding sequence is TGCGCCAGCAGCCAAACCCGGGACACGGCCCTGTCCGATACGCAGTATTTT. It yields the protein CASSQTRDTALSDTQYF.